The 30 T cell receptor beta chains below were found in one sample sequenced in a study of blood T cell repertoires in COVID-19 (TCRdb year 2020). The method was the immunoSEQ multiplex PCR assay. As stored in TCRdb, this immuneACCESS dataset retains in-frame rearrangements with V and J assigned. A fraction of the clones does not appear; measured against another copy, unresolved V genes explain less than half of the discrepancy, and the remainder lacks a known reason. The sample contains about 210,000 clones, 92% of them found a single time. In total, the top ten clones hold more than 0.95% of the sample. The specimen was peripheral blood. The origin of the receptors is a man between 25 and 39 years old with acute or convalescent COVID-19.

The chain joins TRBV5-6 to TRBJ2-7; 12 nucleotides line up with TRBD2. From germline, CDR1 is SGHDT and CDR2 YYEEEE. The CDR3 consists of 14 residues. V trimming: 5 bases; J trimming: 2 bases; junction bases outside the gene matches: 2. The CDR3 spells CASSSSGGAYEQYF. The CDR3 nucleotides are TGTGCCAGCAGTTCTAGCGGGGGGGCCTACGAGCAGTACTTC.

The gene calls are TRBV28 and TRBJ1-1; 11 bases align to TRBD1. The CDR3 consists of 17 residues. Trimming cost V 2 bases and J 5 bases; bases outside gene matches: 10. CDR1 and CDR2 from the germline V gene are MDHEN and SYDVKM. Here the CDR3 DNA reads TGTGCCAGCAGTTTACTCCCCGGGACAGGGGGAGGAACTGAAGCTTTCTTT. This sequence encodes CASSLLPGTGGGTEAFF.

CDR3 sequence (DNA): TGTGCCAGCAGCCAAGAACTAGCGGGAGTTGAGCAGTTCTTC. This translates into CASSQELAGVEQFF. The V and J genes are TRBV4-2 and TRBJ2-1, with 11 bases matching TRBD2. This CDR3 spans 14 amino acids. V lost 0 bases and J lost 9; bases outside the gene matches: 1. Germline V gene lookup returns CDR1 LGHNA and CDR2 YNFKEQ.

With respect to this clone: At one boundary the junction diverges from the germline segment, which might be a read error. J is TRBJ2-2 and V is TRBV9; a weak D match, TRBD2 (6 bases). The CDR3 extends over 13 amino acids. Germline V gene sequence: CDR1 SGDLS, CDR2 YYNGEE. This chain's CDR3 is CASSDERRGVLFF. The DNA for the CDR3 is TGTGCCAGCAGCGATGAGCGCCGCGGGGTGCTGTTTTTT.

V usage is TRBV4-2 and J usage is TRBJ2-2; TRBD1 aligns across 12 bases. With V trimmed by 4 bases and J by 4 bases, 1 base remained unmatched. CDR3 size: 15 residues. The germline gives CDR1 LGHNA, CDR2 YNFKEQ. The CDR3 protein is CASSRDRGPTGELFF. In nucleotides, the CDR3 is TGTGCCAGCAGCCGGGACAGGGGGCCCACCGGGGAGCTGTTTTTT.

This clone was observed a single time. The chain carries TRBV19 and TRBJ2-3, with 11 bases aligning to TRBD2. With 1 base clipped from V and 0 bases from J, the junction kept 0 bases outside the gene matches. The CDR3 runs 16 residues. CDR1 and CDR2 (germline): LNHDA, SQIVND (reference sequence). The CDR3 DNA reads TGTGCCAGTAGTATAGTAGCGGGGGGGAGCACAGATACGCAGTATTTT. This gives the protein CASSIVAGGSTDTQYF.

The gene calls are TRBV7-9 and TRBJ2-1; maybe TRBD1 (6 bases). This CDR3 has 13 amino acids. The germline V gene has CDR1 SEHNR and CDR2 FQNEAQ (reference sequence). V gave up 2 bases and J gave up 8 bases, with 10 bases separating them. The CDR3 DNA is TGTGCCAGCAGCTTAACAGGGACCGATGAGCAGTTCTTC. This encodes CASSLTGTDEQFF. Full variable domain (outside the CDR3, taken from reference TRBV7-9 and TRBJ2-1): DTGVSQNPRHKITKRGQNVTFRCDPISEHNRLYWYRQTLGQGPEFLTYFQNEAQLEKSRLLSDRFSAERPKGSFSTLEIQRTEQGDSAMYLCASSLTGTDEQFFGPGTRLTVL.

The rearrangement uses TRBV5-5 and TRBJ2-6; a possible D gene is TRBD1 (5 bases). In germline, CDR1 is SGHKS, CDR2 YYEKEE (reference sequence). The CDR3 consists of 20 residues. V shed 0 bases and J shed 0 bases, with 19 bases lying between them. CDR3 nucleotides: TGTGCCAGCAGCTTGGGGGGCCTTTCTGGGATGAGCTCTGGGGCCAACGTCCTGACTTTC. Encoded protein: CASSLGGLSGMSSGANVLTF. Looking up the rest from reference TRBV5-5 and TRBJ2-6 gives the full variable domain: DAGVTQSPTHLIKTRGQQVTLRCSPISGHKSVSWYQQVLGQGPQFIFQYYEKEERGRGNFPDRFSARQFPNYSSELNVNALLLGDSALYLCASSLGGLSGMSSGANVLTFGAGSRLTVL.

The rearrangement joins TRBV30 to TRBJ2-7; D is perhaps TRBD1 (6 bases). Germline V gives CDR1 GTSNPN, CDR2 SVGIG (reference sequence). V gave up 0 bases and J gave up 4 bases, with 13 bases separating them. This CDR3 spans 14 amino acids. The CDR3 spells CAWSVQGRSYEQYF. Written as DNA, the CDR3 is TGTGCCTGGAGTGTTCAGGGGAGATCTTACGAGCAGTACTTC. Drawing the rest from reference TRBV30 and TRBJ2-7, the complete variable domain is SQTIHQWPATLVQPVGSPLSLECTVEGTSNPNLYWYRQAAGRGLQLLFYSVGIGQISSEVPQNLSASRPQDRQFILSSKKLLLSDSGFYLCAWSVQGRSYEQYFGPGTRLTVT.

J is TRBJ2-1 and V is TRBV3-1 (or the pseudogene TRBV3-2); D perhaps matches TRBD1 (5 bases). V was pared by 1 base and J by 3 bases, with 10 bases between. The CDR3 contains 15 residues. In germline, CDR1 is LGHDT, CDR2 YNNKEL (reference sequence). The CDR3: CASSQAAGLYNEQFF. The CDR3 DNA is TGTGCCAGCAGCCAAGCTGCAGGGCTCTACAATGAGCAGTTCTTC.

This clone showed up just once. The gene calls are TRBV28 and TRBJ2-7; 11 bases align to TRBD2. The CDR3 extends over 15 amino acids. Germline values: CDR1 MDHEN, CDR2 SYDVKM. The ends lost 4 bases at V and 7 bases at J; junction bases unmatched: 9. This chain's CDR3 is CASSSGTSGSVEQYF. CDR3 DNA sequence: TGTGCCAGCAGTTCAGGGACTAGCGGAAGCGTAGAGCAGTACTTC.

The chain is built from TRBV18 and TRBJ1-1; the D gene is possibly TRBD1 (6 bases). The V gene lost 3 bases and the J gene lost 0 bases, with 14 bases spanning the gap. This CDR3 is built from 16 residues. Germline loops: CDR1 KGHSH, CDR2 LQKENI. CDR3 bases: TGTGCCAGCTCACCCCAAATTGGGGGCATGAACACTGAAGCTTTCTTT. Translation gives CASSPQIGGMNTEAFF.

This clone was recorded a few times. The chain recombines TRBV7-2 with TRBJ1-1, with D uncertain. Germline-derived CDR1 and CDR2 are SGHTA and FQGNSA. This CDR3 spans 14 amino acids. V lost 1 base and J lost 4, with 10 bases in between. The CDR3 DNA sequence: TGTGCCAGCAGCTTAGTTAGGCGGGGCACTGAAGCTTTCTTT. This encodes CASSLVRRGTEAFF.

The V gene is TRBV19, the J gene TRBJ1-2; the match to TRBD1 covers 7 bases. The CDR3 length is 15 residues. J gave up 0 bases and V 6 bases, and 7 bases lay outside the gene matches. Germline loops: CDR1 LNHDA, CDR2 SQIVND (reference sequence). CDR3 in DNA: TGTGCCAGTAGGCCGGCCGGGACAGCTAACTATGGCTACACCTTC. Translating gives CASRPAGTANYGYTF.

The chain couples TRBV28 to TRBJ1-5; maybe TRBD1 (6 bases). Germline CDR1 reads MDHEN; CDR2 reads SYDVKM. V gave up 3 bases and J gave up 1 base, with 16 bases separating them. CDR3 length: 17 residues. This chain's CDR3 is CASSLIFIGGSNQPQHF. DNA of the CDR3: TGTGCCAGCAGTTTGATTTTTATAGGGGGAAGCAATCAGCCCCAGCATTTT.

This clone was seen only once. The CDR3 bases are TGTGCCAGCAGCGTAGGCGGGGCCTCCAGAGGAGATACGCAGTATTTT. This translates into CASSVGGASRGDTQYF. The chain joins TRBV9 to TRBJ2-3, with D possibly TRBD2 on 6 matching bases. CDR1 is SGDLS and CDR2 is YYNGEE in the germline V gene. The CDR3 is 16 amino acids. The ends were cut back, 0 bases at V and 5 bases at J, with 16 bases in the middle. Using reference TRBV9 and TRBJ2-3 for the parts outside the CDR3, the full variable domain is DSGVTQTPKHLITATGQRVTLRCSPRSGDLSVYWYQQSLDQGLQFLIQYYNGEERAKGNILERFSAQQFPDLHSELNLSSLELGDSALYFCASSVGGASRGDTQYFGPGTRLTVL.

The chain employs TRBV3-1 (or the pseudogene TRBV3-2) and TRBJ2-2, with a weak D call TRBD2 (5 bases). Trimming took 2 bases from V and 0 from J, leaving 7 bases between them. The length of the CDR3 is 15 residues. Germline values: CDR1 LGHDT, CDR2 YNNKEL (reference sequence). CDR3 amino acids: CASSQSGTNTGELFF. For the CDR3, the DNA is TGTGCCAGCAGCCAATCCGGGACGAACACCGGGGAGCTGTTTTTT.

This chain joins TRBV30 and TRBJ1-5, with D possibly being TRBD1 (5 bases). Germline lookup yields CDR1 GTSNPN and CDR2 SVGIG (reference sequence). The CDR3 loop spans 14 amino acids. Trimming took off 4 bases at V and 7 bases at J, with 17 bases between the two ends. The CDR3 nucleotides are TGTGCCTGGACCCGAGAATGGGGGGGGCAGCCCCAGCATTTT. Its translation is CAWTREWGGQPQHF.

The gene calls are TRBV5-1 and TRBJ2-2, with D maybe TRBD2 (6 bases). Germline assignment: CDR1 SGHRS and CDR2 YFSETQ. V was cut by 5 bases and J by 4 bases, with 12 bases left in between. CDR3 length equals 14 residues. The chain's CDR3 is CASRGLYGTGELFF. The CDR3 DNA follows: TGCGCCAGCAGAGGACTATACGGCACCGGGGAGCTGTTTTTT.

The V call is TRBV5-4, the J call TRBJ1-4; weak D call: TRBD1 (6 bases). The CDR3 covers 14 residues. CDR1 is SGHNT and CDR2 is YYREEE in the germline V gene (reference sequence). The germline V and J ends were trimmed by 4 bases and 1 base, with 8 bases remaining between them. CDR3 sequence reads: CASSPQGTNEKLFF. The CDR3 DNA reads as TGTGCCAGCAGCCCACAGGGAACTAATGAAAAACTGTTTTTT.

The chain joins TRBV27 to TRBJ2-7; 7 positions agree with TRBD1. The V and J ends lost 2 bases and 7 bases, in that order; junction bases with no gene match: 8. The CDR3 length is 14 residues. Germline lookup yields CDR1 MNHEY and CDR2 SMNVEV (reference sequence). The CDR3 DNA reads as TGTGCCAGCAGTTTAAAGGGGACAGAGCGGGAGCAGTACTTC. It specifies CASSLKGTEREQYF.

V is TRBV25-1 and J is TRBJ2-6, with D tentatively TRBD1 (6 bases). Looked up from germline, CDR1 is MGHDK and CDR2 is SYGVNS. Trimming cost V 4 bases and J 1 base, with 11 bases left between them. This CDR3 comprises 16 residues. The CDR3 nucleotides are TGTGCCAGCAGTGTCGTAGGGGGATCTGGGGCCAACGTCCTGACTTTC. This gives the protein CASSVVGGSGANVLTF.

V gene TRBV12-3 or TRBV12-4 combines with J gene TRBJ1-6; D gene ambiguous. CDR3 size: 13 residues. The ends were cut back, 4 bases at V and 9 bases at J, with 10 bases in the middle. In DNA, the CDR3 is TGTGCCAGCAGTTCAGGCTCAGGTTCACCCCTCCACTTT. This encodes CASSSGSGSPLHF.

In regard to this clone: At one of its ends the junction is not consistent with the germline gene, which may arise from a read error. The chain employs TRBV29-1 and TRBJ1-2, with 8 bases matching TRBD1. There are 14 residues in the CDR3. Germline V gene lookup returns CDR1 SQVTM and CDR2 ANQGSEA. CDR3 DNA sequence: TGCAGCGTTCAAGACAGGGGAGCGCTCTATGGCTACACCTTC. Protein sequence: CSVQDRGALYGYTF. Drawing the rest from reference TRBV29-1 and TRBJ1-2, the complete variable domain is SAVISQKPSRDICQRGTSLTIQCQVDSQVTMMFWYRQQPGQSLTLIATANQGSEATYESGFVIDKFPISRPNLTFSTLTVSNMSPEDSSIYLCSVQDRGALYGYTFGSGTRLTVV.

The chain has TRBV5-5 and TRBJ2-7; tentatively, D is TRBD2 (5 bases). Germline V lookup: CDR1 SGHKS, CDR2 YYEKEE (reference sequence). Trimming left V 2 bases short and J 3 bases short, with 9 bases between. This CDR3 has 13 amino acids. CDR3: CASSFPGDYEQYF. CDR3 DNA sequence: TGTGCCAGCAGCTTTCCCGGGGACTACGAGCAGTACTTC.

The chain couples TRBV5-1 to TRBJ1-2, with D possibly matching TRBD1 (5 bases). The CDR3 runs to 15 residues. V was shortened by 0 bases and J by 2 bases, with 11 bases between the two germline ends. The germline gives CDR1 SGHRS, CDR2 YFSETQ. The CDR3: CASSLALTGNYGYTF. The CDR3 bases are TGCGCCAGCAGCTTGGCATTAACAGGAAACTATGGCTACACCTTC. The whole variable domain, remainder taken from reference TRBV5-1 and TRBJ1-2, is KAGVTQTPRYLIKTRGQQVTLSCSPISGHRSVSWYQQTPGQGLQFLFEYFSETQRNKGNFPGRFSGRQFSNSRSEMNVSTLELGDSALYLCASSLALTGNYGYTFGSGTRLTVV.

The chain couples TRBV3-1 (or the pseudogene TRBV3-2) to TRBJ2-7, with a weak D call TRBD2 (5 bases). The germline V gene has CDR1 LGHDT and CDR2 YNNKEL (reference sequence). CDR3 length equals 15 residues. The V and J ends lost 4 bases and 2 bases respectively, with 15 bases between them. CDR3 sequence reads: CASSPSGTPTYEQYF. Written as DNA, the CDR3 is TGTGCCAGCAGCCCCAGCGGCACTCCCACCTACGAGCAGTACTTC.

The chain joins TRBV6-5 to TRBJ1-2; D may be TRBD1 (5 bases). This CDR3 has 16 amino acids. In germline, CDR1 is MNHEY, CDR2 SVGAGI. V dropped 4 bases and J dropped 4 bases, with 19 bases sitting between them. The CDR3 spells CASSFHLRSGAYGYTF. The CDR3 DNA is TGTGCCAGCAGTTTTCATCTCCGGTCTGGGGCCTATGGCTACACCTTC.

V usage is TRBV15 and J usage is TRBJ2-3, with D possibly matching TRBD1 (5 bases). The germline V gene encodes CDR1 LNHNV and CDR2 YYDKDF (reference sequence). This CDR3 is 15 amino acids long. The V and J ends lost 5 bases and 1 base respectively, with 13 bases between them. CDR3 residues: CATSSRQLGTDTQYF. The CDR3 DNA reads as TGTGCCACCAGCTCTAGACAGTTAGGCACAGATACGCAGTATTTT.

J is TRBJ1-6 and V is TRBV2; D gene ambiguous. The CDR3 is 14 amino acids. From germline, CDR1 is SNHLY and CDR2 FYNNEI. Trimming pared 7 bases from V and 0 bases from J, leaving 7 bases between. The CDR3 spells CASTGSSYNSPLHF. In DNA, the CDR3 is TGTGCCAGCACTGGTAGCTCCTATAATTCACCCCTCCACTTT.